This paragraph covers one TCR beta chain sequence. This record belongs to a study of regulatory and conventional T cells in RAG deficiency. The table came from immunoSEQ multiplex PCR; TCRdb's copy has only in-frame clones and leaves some out. The sample lists tens of thousands of clones; around 89% were seen once. The same sample was also studied in work on regulatory T cells. That investigation notes: The primer mix had 52 TRBV and 13 TRBJ primers.

This clonotype was sampled from a human donor in good health. Source material: CD8+ T cells sorted from blood.

The DNA of the CDR3 is TGTGCCAGCTCACTCCACCGACAGAAACGAAACTACGAGCAGTACTTC. Translated, it gives CASSLHRQKRNYEQYF. The genes are TRBV18 and TRBJ2-7; tentative D call: TRBD1 (5 bases). This CDR3 has 16 residues. Per germline, CDR1 KGHSH and CDR2 LQKENI. Trimming took 4 bases from V and 3 from J, leaving 19 bases between them.